Listed below are T cell receptor beta chains from one sample, sequenced in a study of T cells in Graves' hyperthyroidism and ophthalmopathy. Each CDR3 protein gets one entry after TCRdb re-called the multiplex PCR reads with MiXCR. Among hundreds of thousands of distinct CDR3 sequences, about 17% were seen once, and the ten largest hold 16%. The specimen was blood. These receptors all stem from a woman aged 50 to 65 with Graves' hyperthyroidism that later progressed to Graves' ophthalmopathy. Each CDR3 is given without its conserved first and last residue.

V gene	J gene	CDR3 protein
TRBV6-1	TRBJ2-2	ASSDGNRGPSGELF
TRBV5-1	TRBJ1-3	ASSLKAQGPPGNTIY
TRBV30	TRBJ1-2	AWSVGTGGLGYT
TRBV5-1	TRBJ2-3	ASSLAPGAEGTDTQY
TRBV2	TRBJ2-1	ASSEWGGSSYNEQF
TRBV18	TRBJ1-1	ASSPPRDSLEGAF
TRBV6-2/TRBV6-3	TRBJ2-1	ASSGAAEWDNEQF
TRBV19	TRBJ2-5	ASSILAGSIQETQY
TRBV9	TRBJ1-5	ASSPGTGVDQPQH
TRBV3-1	TRBJ1-1	ASSQDLRVSF
TRBV7-9	TRBJ2-7	ASSAPDRGNEQY
TRBV2	TRBJ1-1	ASSEAGTRGTEAF
TRBV6-1	TRBJ2-5	ASTSPGGVQETQY
TRBV3-1	TRBJ2-7	ASSQGRGTYEQY
TRBV6-6	TRBJ2-7	ASSYSGRAYEQY
TRBV19	TRBJ2-1	ASSITSGIGDEQF
TRBV25-1	TRBJ1-2	ASSGGNGVSGYT
TRBV12-3/TRBV12-4	TRBJ2-5	ASIPGLAGRETQY
TRBV6-1	TRBJ1-1	ASSSTAVGNTEAF
TRBV24-1	TRBJ2-3	ATALGQGIGDTQY
TRBV7-6	TRBJ1-6	ASSLVPSHRNNPPLH
TRBV15	TRBJ2-1	ATSRDRGGINEQF
TRBV2	TRBJ1-5	ASRFYSDSNQPQH
TRBV5-1	TRBJ2-5	ASSLVLAGETQY
TRBV11-2	TRBJ2-7	ASSLNDEQY
TRBV18	TRBJ1-2	ASSADTNYGYT
TRBV3-1	TRBJ1-1	ASSQDSLGQVHTEAF
TRBV20-1	TRBJ2-1	SASTGRNEQF
TRBV11-3	TRBJ2-7	ASSLELGPVYEQY
TRBV6-6	TRBJ2-5	ASSYGPGVYQETQY
TRBV20-1	TRBJ2-7	SAEGADRGFYEQY
TRBV9	TRBJ1-2	ASSAELQGRYGYT
TRBV9	TRBJ1-4	ASSDRDQSNEKLF
TRBV27	TRBJ1-5	ASSTPGNQPQH
TRBV28	TRBJ2-3	ASSLTTSTDTQY
TRBV14	TRBJ1-2	ASSGDFYGYT
TRBV7-2	TRBJ2-7	ASTPRAGAYEQY
TRBV10-1	TRBJ2-2	ASSPGVNANTGELF
TRBV6-1	TRBJ2-1	ASSDHIYNEQF
TRBV18	TRBJ1-5	ASSPGKGNQPQH
TRBV19	TRBJ2-3	ATRGGAGGSTDTQY
TRBV19	TRBJ1-1	ASSIRDRGRGSEAF
TRBV11-1	TRBJ2-6	ASSLPAGTAGANVLT
TRBV5-1	TRBJ1-2	AGSFWRDGYT
TRBV15	TRBJ1-1	ATSRGGYTEAF
TRBV5-1	TRBJ1-1	ASSLGSQWQGMPEAF
TRBV7-9	TRBJ2-5	ASSHRLQGIQY
TRBV10-2	TRBJ2-3	ASSSPSDPSTDTQY
TRBV5-6	TRBJ1-2	ASSLSGSVYGYT
TRBV4-1	TRBJ2-7	ASSQEGQGQYEQY
TRBV3-1	TRBJ2-2	ASSQEAASNTGELF
TRBV5-1	TRBJ2-2	ASSLRLGEVTGELF
TRBV20-1	TRBJ1-5	SAQGGAKADQPQH